The rows below give T cell receptor beta chains drawn from one sample of a study of blood T cell repertoires in COVID-19. This table comes from immunoSEQ multiplex PCR, and its TCRdb copy is limited to in-frame clones, with some not included. The table lists 250,000 to 350,000 clones, around 87% of them singletons. Sequences were obtained from peripheral blood. Receptors were obtained from a woman aged 50 to 65 who had recovered from COVID-19. The CDR3 runs from the conserved cysteine through the conserved F or W. D genes are given only for firm matches. Expanded clones get a size class; other rows say once, few or many, or leave the size out.

TRBJ1-3 | TRBV7-8 | TRBD1 | - | TGTGCCAGCACCCTCGGGACAGTAAACACCATATATTTT | CASTLGTVNTIYF
TRBJ2-5 | TRBV5-6 | TRBD2 | - | TGTGCCAGCAGCTTGGTTGGGCTAGCGGGAGGACAAGAGACCCAGTACTTC | CASSLVGLAGGQETQYF
TRBJ2-1 | TRBV3-1/TRBV3-2 | - | - | TGTGCCAGCGGAGCTGGTGAGCAGTTCTTC | CASGAGEQFF
TRBJ2-5 | TRBV30 | - | - | TGTGCCTGGAGTGTACAGAACCAAGAGACCCAGTACTTC | CAWSVQNQETQYF
TRBJ2-2 | TRBV9 | - | - | TGTGCCAGCAGCCCCCAAGGAACAGGGAACACCGGGGAGCTGTTTTTT | CASSPQGTGNTGELFF
TRBJ1-2 | TRBV9 | TRBD1 | - | TGTGCCAGCAGCGTAGAGGGGGCAGCCTCCTATGGCTACACCTTC | CASSVEGAASYGYTF
TRBJ1-2 | TRBV5-1 | TRBD1 | - | TGCGCCAGCAGCCCGGACAGGGTCGACTATGGCTACACCTTC | CASSPDRVDYGYTF
TRBJ2-6 | TRBV5-5 | TRBD1 | once | TGTGCCAGCAGATCTACCGGGACAGGGGGCTCTGGGGCCAACGTCCTGACTTTC | CASRSTGTGGSGANVLTF
TRBJ1-2 | TRBV7-2 | - | - | TGTGCCAGCAGCTTTCAAAACACAGGGAATGGCTACACCTTC | CASSFQNTGNGYTF
TRBJ2-7 | TRBV6-2/TRBV6-3 | - | - | TGTGCCAGCAGTTACAGGGGCGACCCCTATTTGAAGTACTTC | CASSYRGDPYLKYF
TRBJ1-4 | TRBV5-1 | - | - | TGCGCCAGCAGCTTGGCGGGACAATACTTTGAAAAACTGTTTTTT | CASSLAGQYFEKLFF
TRBJ2-5 | TRBV14 | - | - | TGTGCCAGCAGCCAAGATTGGGGCACAGGTTCGACTTTCCAAGAGACCCAGTACTTC | CASSQDWGTGSTFQETQYF
TRBJ2-7 | TRBV6-5 | TRBD1 | - | TGTGCCAGCAGTTACCTACCGGGACAGGAGGCCTACGAGCAGTACTTC | CASSYLPGQEAYEQYF
TRBJ1-3 | TRBV4-3 | TRBD1 | - | TGCGCCAGCAGCCAAGGAGCCGGGACAGGGGCTTTTGGAAACACCATATATTTT | CASSQGAGTGAFGNTIYF
TRBJ1-5 | TRBV6-2/TRBV6-3 | - | - | TGTGCCAGCAGTTACACGAGATCGGGGTTTGGCAATCAGCCCCAGCATTTT | CASSYTRSGFGNQPQHF
TRBJ2-1 | TRBV27 | TRBD1 | - | TGTGCCAGCAGTTTTTTTTCGCCGGGACAGGACTTCCACAAGCAGTTCTTC | CASSFFSPGQDFHKQFF
TRBJ2-3 | TRBV7-6 | - | - | TGTGCCAGCAGCTTAGCGGGATTAAAGGGGGATACGCAGTATTTT | CASSLAGLKGDTQYF
TRBJ2-3 | TRBV11-1 | - | - | TGTGCCAGCAGCCGTGGGACTCCCAGCACAGATACGCAGTATTTT | CASSRGTPSTDTQYF
TRBJ2-3 | TRBV28 | - | - | TGTGCCAGCAGTTTTGTAGCGGTGAGCACAGATACGCAGTATTTT | CASSFVAVSTDTQYF
TRBJ2-1 | TRBV5-1 | TRBD2 | - | TGCGCCAGCAGCGGTCCTGAAGGCGGGAGGGCTTGGAATGAGCAGTTCTTC | CASSGPEGGRAWNEQFF
TRBJ2-3 | TRBV2 | TRBD2 | - | TGTGCCAGCAGGTACACTAGCGGGAGCACAGATACGCAGTATTTT | CASRYTSGSTDTQYF
TRBJ2-1 | TRBV19 | - | - | TGTGCCAGTAGTATAAGAAAGGGGAATGAGCAGTTCTTC | CASSIRKGNEQFF
TRBJ2-3 | TRBV6-2/TRBV6-3 | TRBD2 | - | TGTGCCAGCAGTCGGTCCGCGGGAGCTAGCACAGATACGCAGTATTTT | CASSRSAGASTDTQYF
TRBJ1-6 | TRBV4-2 | TRBD1 | - | TGTGCCAGCAGCGACAGACAGGGATTCCCTAATTCACCCCTCCACTTT | CASSDRQGFPNSPLHF
TRBJ2-7 | TRBV5-1 | - | - | TGCGCCAGCAGCGCGCAGGGGTCTTACGAGCAGTACTTC | CASSAQGSYEQYF
TRBJ1-2 | TRBV6-5 | - | - | TGTGCCAGCAGTTGGTCACAGGGAATCGGCTACACCTTC | CASSWSQGIGYTF
TRBJ2-5 | TRBV5-8 | - | - | TGTGCCAGCAGCTTGAGGGGCCGGTGGGGAGAGACCCAGTACTTC | CASSLRGRWGETQYF
TRBJ1-1 | TRBV15 | - | once | TGTGCCACCAGCCCTTACGGAGGAGGAGTTGGGATGAACACTGAAGCTTTCTTT | CATSPYGGGVGMNTEAFF
TRBJ2-7 | TRBV10-3 | - | - | TGTGCCACGGGGAGGACATCTGACTCCTACGAGCAGTACTTC | CATGRTSDSYEQYF
TRBJ2-3 | TRBV10-3 | TRBD2 | - | TGTGCCATCAGTGAGTCGGCCAGCGGGGGGGTCAGGGCTACGCAGTATTTT | CAISESASGGVRATQYF
TRBJ2-7 | TRBV5-8 | TRBD1 | - | TGTGCCAGCAGTCCGGGTCCGGGACAGGGGAACTTTTACGAGCAGTACTTC | CASSPGPGQGNFYEQYF
TRBJ1-1 | TRBV19 | - | - | TGTGCCAGCCGCCTCAGGGTGAACACTGAAGCTTTCTTT | CASRLRVNTEAFF
TRBJ1-2 | TRBV4-1 | - | - | TGCGCCAGCAGCCGAGAGGAACGGTGGGGAGGGAGTGGCTACACCTTC | CASSREERWGGSGYTF
TRBJ2-1 | TRBV20-1 | - | - | TGCAGTGCTAGCCTCTACAATGAGCAGTTCTTC | CSASLYNEQFF
TRBJ1-2 | TRBV28 | - | - | TGTGCCAGCAGTTTATCCAACAGGGTGAAAAGCTACACCTTC | CASSLSNRVKSYTF
TRBJ1-4 | TRBV18 | - | - | TGTGCCAGCTCACCAGGGGGGGACGAAAAACTGTTTTTT | CASSPGGDEKLFF
TRBJ2-5 | TRBV11-2 | - | - | TGTGCCAGCAGGCGCGATCCTCGCCCGGCCCAGTACTTC | CASRRDPRPAQYF
TRBJ1-2 | TRBV19 | - | once | TGTGCCAGTAGTATAGATCCGGCGGGGACCCATGGCTACACCTTC | CASSIDPAGTHGYTF
TRBJ2-7 | TRBV5-4 | TRBD2 | once | TGTGCCAGCAGCTTGGCCGGTAGCGGGGGCGAGCAGTACTTC | CASSLAGSGGEQYF
TRBJ1-6 | TRBV28 | - | - | TGTGCCAGCAGTTTTATCCCACCCCTCCACTTT | CASSFIPPLHF
TRBJ1-5 | TRBV19 | - | - | TGTGCCAGTAGGAGAGAAGATCAGCCCCAGCATTTT | CASRREDQPQHF
TRBJ2-2 | TRBV29-1 | TRBD1 | - | TGCAGCGTTCGGACAGGGGGCCCCGGGGAGCTGTTTTTT | CSVRTGGPGELFF
TRBJ2-1 | TRBV11-2 | - | - | TGTGCCAGCAGCCCCGGCCTAGCACATGAGCAGTTCTTC | CASSPGLAHEQFF
TRBJ1-3 | TRBV29-1 | - | - | TGCAGCGTTGATGAATCAGGGGCTGGAAACACCATATATTTT | CSVDESGAGNTIYF
TRBJ1-2 | TRBV29-1 | - | - | TGCAGCGTTGAATCGGGGGTCCGGTCCTCGGGCTACACCTTC | CSVESGVRSSGYTF
TRBJ1-4 | TRBV7-9 | - | - | TGTGCCAGCAGCTTGTTAACGGATGAAAAACTGTTTTTT | CASSLLTDEKLFF
TRBJ2-5 | TRBV6-5 | - | - | TGTGCCAGCAGCGGAGGCCAAGAGACCCAGTACTTC | CASSGGQETQYF
TRBJ1-1 | TRBV5-1 | - | few | TGCGCCAGCAGCTTAGCAGGGGCCCTAGCTGAAGCTTTCTTT | CASSLAGALAEAFF
TRBJ2-7 | TRBV13 | TRBD2 | - | TGTGCCAGCAGTTATTTCGGACTAGCGGGAGGAAAGTCCTACGAGCAGTACTTC | CASSYFGLAGGKSYEQYF
TRBJ2-3 | TRBV19 | TRBD1 | - | TGTGCCAGTAGTATCCCAGGGGGTAGCACAGATACGCAGTATTTT | CASSIPGGSTDTQYF
TRBJ2-2 | TRBV2 | TRBD2 | - | TGTGCCAGCAAGACTAGCGGGAGGGCAGGGACCGGGGAGCTGTTTTTT | CASKTSGRAGTGELFF
TRBJ1-1 | TRBV4-3 | - | - | TGCGCCAGCAGCCAAGTAGGGGGAGCTGAAGCTTTCTTT | CASSQVGGAEAFF
TRBJ1-1 | TRBV4-2 | - | - | TGTGCCAGCAGCCAAGTGGTACAGGCCCTTCAAACAGCTTTCTTT | CASSQVVQALQTAFF
TRBJ1-2 | TRBV7-9 | - | - | TGTGCCAGCAGCTTAGGGGACATGGATGTTTTTGGCTACACCTTC | CASSLGDMDVFGYTF
TRBJ2-1 | TRBV5-1 | TRBD2 | once | TGCGCCAGCAGCTCTCCGGGGGGCTACAATGAGCAGTTCTTC | CASSSPGGYNEQFF